This TCR beta chain was found in a study of OX40 agonist ivuxolimab in advanced cancers. As for the study in general: Patients were treated with intravenous ivuxolimab, dosed at 0.01 to 10 mg/kg and infused every 2 weeks.

The method was immunoSEQ multiplex PCR; TCRdb's version includes in-frame clones alone and lacks a portion of them. The sample has just under 65,000 clones; about four fifths are singletons. Study conclusions and caveats: Some nonresponders also had low normalized T-cell clonal expansion. The study observed clonal expansion of CD4+ and CD8+ blood T cells by week 6 at 0.1 to 3.0 mg/kg.

Patients who had autoimmune disease history or got systemic immunosuppression were left out. V dropped 5 bases and J dropped 0 bases, with 11 bases sitting between them. The CDR3 spans 15 residues. Germline loops: CDR1 SEHNR, CDR2 FQNEAQ (reference sequence). A note on this clone: Its antigen is as yet unknown.

The clonotype was recovered from an adult with an advanced solid tumor such as melanoma, head and neck, liver or kidney cancer. The rearrangement uses TRBV7-9 and TRBJ1-5; possibly TRBD1 for D (5 bases). The sample was CD4+ or CD8+ T cells sorted from blood, taken in a trial of the OX40 agonist ivuxolimab. The CDR3 bases are TGTGCCAGCAGCCCCGGGACCCATAGCAATCAGCCCCAGCATTTT. Protein: CASSPGTHSNQPQHF.